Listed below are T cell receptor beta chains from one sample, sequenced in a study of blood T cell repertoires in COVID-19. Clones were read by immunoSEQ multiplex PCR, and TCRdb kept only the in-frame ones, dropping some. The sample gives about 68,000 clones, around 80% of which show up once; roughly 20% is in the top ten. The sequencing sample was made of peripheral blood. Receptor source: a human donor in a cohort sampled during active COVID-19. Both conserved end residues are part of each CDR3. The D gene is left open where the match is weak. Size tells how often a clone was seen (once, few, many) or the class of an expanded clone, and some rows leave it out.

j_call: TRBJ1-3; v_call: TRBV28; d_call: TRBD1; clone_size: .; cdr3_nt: TGTGCCAGCAGTTTTACAGGGGAAATCGCTGGAAACACCATATATTTT; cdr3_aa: CASSFTGEIAGNTIYF
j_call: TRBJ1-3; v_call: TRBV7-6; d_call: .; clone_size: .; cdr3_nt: TGTGCCAGCAGCTTAGCCTTCGCAGACTCTGGAAACACCATATATTTT; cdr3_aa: CASSLAFADSGNTIYF
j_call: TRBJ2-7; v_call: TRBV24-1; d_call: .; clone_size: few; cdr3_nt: TGTGCCACCAGTGATCCCCGAGGGGGCTACGAGCAGTACTTC; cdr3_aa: CATSDPRGGYEQYF
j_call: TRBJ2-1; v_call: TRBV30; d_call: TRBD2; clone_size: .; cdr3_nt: TGTGCCTGGAGGCGGACTAGCTTCTACAATGAGCAGTTCTTC; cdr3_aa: CAWRRTSFYNEQFF
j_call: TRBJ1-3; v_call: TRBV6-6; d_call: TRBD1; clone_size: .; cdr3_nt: TGTGCCACCCGACAGGGCTCTGGAAACACCATATATTTT; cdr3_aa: CATRQGSGNTIYF
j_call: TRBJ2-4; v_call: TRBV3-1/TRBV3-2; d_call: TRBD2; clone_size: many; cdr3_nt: TGTGCCAGCAGCCGCGGGACTAGCGGGGGGGTAGCCAAAAACATTCAGTACTTC; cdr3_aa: CASSRGTSGGVAKNIQYF
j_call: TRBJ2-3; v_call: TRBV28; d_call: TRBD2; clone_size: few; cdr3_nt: TGTGCCAGCAGTTTGGGTAGCGGGGGGACTAGCACAGATACGCAGTATTTT; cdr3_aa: CASSLGSGGTSTDTQYF
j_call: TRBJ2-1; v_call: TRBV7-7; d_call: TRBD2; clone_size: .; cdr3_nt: TGTGCTAGCAGCAAGGGACTAGCGGAAAACAATGAGCAGTTCTTC; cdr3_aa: CASSKGLAENNEQFF
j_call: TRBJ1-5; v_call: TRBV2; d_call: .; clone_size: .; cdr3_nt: TGTGCCAGCAGTGAATCGGGATGGGGTGGGCAGCCCCAGCATTTT; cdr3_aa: CASSESGWGGQPQHF
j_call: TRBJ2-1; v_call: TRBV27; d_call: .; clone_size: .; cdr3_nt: TGTGCCAGCAGTTTAGAGGGGGGGGCGTACAATGAGCAGTTCTTC; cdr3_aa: CASSLEGGAYNEQFF
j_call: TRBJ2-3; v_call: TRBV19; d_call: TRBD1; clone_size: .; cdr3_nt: TGTGCCAGTAGTGTCCGACAGGGGACAGATACGCAGTATTTT; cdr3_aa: CASSVRQGTDTQYF
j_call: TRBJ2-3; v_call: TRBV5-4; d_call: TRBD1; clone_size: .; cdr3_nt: TGTGCCAGCAGCTTGGGGGGGGGACAGGGTAGTGGAGATACGCAGTATTTT; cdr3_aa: CASSLGGGQGSGDTQYF
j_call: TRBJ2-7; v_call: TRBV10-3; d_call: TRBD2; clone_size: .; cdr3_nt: TGTGCCATCAGTGAGGGGGGACTAACGGCACACTACGAGCAGTACTTC; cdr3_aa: CAISEGGLTAHYEQYF
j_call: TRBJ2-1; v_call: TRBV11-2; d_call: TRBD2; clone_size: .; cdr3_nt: TGTGCCAGCAGCTTATTTGGGACTAGCGCCACCAATGAGCAGTTCTTC; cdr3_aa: CASSLFGTSATNEQFF
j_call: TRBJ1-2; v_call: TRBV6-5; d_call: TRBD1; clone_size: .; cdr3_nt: TGTGCCAGCAGGACGTGGGACAGGGTTGGCTACACCTTC; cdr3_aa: CASRTWDRVGYTF
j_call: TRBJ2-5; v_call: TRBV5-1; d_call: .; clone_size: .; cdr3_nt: TGCGCCAGCAGCTTCGGTCCGGGACACGTAAAAGAGACCCAGTACTTC; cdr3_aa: CASSFGPGHVKETQYF
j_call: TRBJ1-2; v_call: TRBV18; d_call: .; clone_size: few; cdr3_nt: TGTGCCAGCTCACCGGCCCGGGACATTAACTATGGCTACACCTTC; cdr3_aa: CASSPARDINYGYTF
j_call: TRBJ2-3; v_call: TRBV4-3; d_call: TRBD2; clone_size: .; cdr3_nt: TGCGCCAGCAGCCAAGATTTTCCGTCCAGCGGGGGGGCAGATACGCAGTATTTT; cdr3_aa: CASSQDFPSSGGADTQYF
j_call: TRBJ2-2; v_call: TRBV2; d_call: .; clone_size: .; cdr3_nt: TGTGCCAGCAGTCGAGGGGGCACCGGGGAGCTGTTTTTT; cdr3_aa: CASSRGGTGELFF
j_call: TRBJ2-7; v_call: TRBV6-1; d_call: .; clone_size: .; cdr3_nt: TGTGCCAGCAGTGAAGCACCCCAGGGGATGGGCATCTACGAGCAGTACTTC; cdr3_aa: CASSEAPQGMGIYEQYF
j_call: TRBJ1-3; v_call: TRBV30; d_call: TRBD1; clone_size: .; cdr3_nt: TGTGCCTGGAGAGACAGGACAGGATCCTCTGGAAACACCATATATTTT; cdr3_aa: CAWRDRTGSSGNTIYF
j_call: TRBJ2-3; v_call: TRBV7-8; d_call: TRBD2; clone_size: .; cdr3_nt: TGTGCCAGCAGCTTATCGGTTAGCGGGAGGGTATATTTAGGAACAGATACGCAGTATTTT; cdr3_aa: CASSLSVSGRVYLGTDTQYF
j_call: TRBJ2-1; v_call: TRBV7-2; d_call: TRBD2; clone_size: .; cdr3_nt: TGTGCCAGCAGCTTAGGGGCGGGAGTGGACAATGAGCAGTTCTTC; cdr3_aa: CASSLGAGVDNEQFF
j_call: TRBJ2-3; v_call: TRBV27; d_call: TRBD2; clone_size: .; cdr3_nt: TGTGCCAGCAGTTTTTACGGGCGGGAGAGCACAGATACGCAGTATTTT; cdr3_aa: CASSFYGRESTDTQYF
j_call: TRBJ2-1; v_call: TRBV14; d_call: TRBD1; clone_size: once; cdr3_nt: TGTGCCAGCAGCCAAGGGTTCGGACAGGGGCCCTACAATGAGCAGTTCTTC; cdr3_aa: CASSQGFGQGPYNEQFF
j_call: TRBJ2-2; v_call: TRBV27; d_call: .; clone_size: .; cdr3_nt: TGTGCCAGCAGTTTAACGGCGCCGTCAGGGGAGTCCGGGGAGCTGTTTTTT; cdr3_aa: CASSLTAPSGESGELFF
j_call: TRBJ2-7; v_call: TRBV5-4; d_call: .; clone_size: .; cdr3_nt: TGTGCCAGCAGCTTGCGCCAGGGCCTATCCTACGAGCAGTACTTC; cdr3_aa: CASSLRQGLSYEQYF
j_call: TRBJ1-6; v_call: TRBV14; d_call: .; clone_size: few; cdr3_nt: TGTGCCAGCAGCCAAGATTCCAGGCTATATAATTCACCCCTCCACTTT; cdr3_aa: CASSQDSRLYNSPLHF
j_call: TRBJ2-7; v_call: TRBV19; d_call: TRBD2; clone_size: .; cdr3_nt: TGTGCCAGTAGCCGTAGCGGGAGTTCTGACGAGCAGTACTTC; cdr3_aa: CASSRSGSSDEQYF
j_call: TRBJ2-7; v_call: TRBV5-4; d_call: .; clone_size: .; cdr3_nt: TGTGCCAGCAGCTGGGGGGACCGAAAGAACGAGCAGTACTTC; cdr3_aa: CASSWGDRKNEQYF
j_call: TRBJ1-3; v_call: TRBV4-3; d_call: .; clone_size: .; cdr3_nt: TGCGCCAGCAGCCAAGACCCGGGGGGATTCGGAAACACCATATATTTT; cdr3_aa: CASSQDPGGFGNTIYF
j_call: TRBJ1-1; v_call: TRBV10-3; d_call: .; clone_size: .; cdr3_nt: TGTGCCATCAGTGAGTCGCTTGAGGGTGAAGCTTTCTTT; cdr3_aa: CAISESLEGEAFF
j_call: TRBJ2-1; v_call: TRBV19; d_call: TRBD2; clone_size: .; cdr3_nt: TGTGCCAGTAGTATAAACCCTAGCGGGTTTGGTGAGCAGTTCTTC; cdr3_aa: CASSINPSGFGEQFF
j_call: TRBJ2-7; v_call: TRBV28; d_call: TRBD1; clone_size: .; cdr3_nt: TGTGCCAGCAGTCCTGGGACAGGGATGAGAGAGCAGTACTTC; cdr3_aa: CASSPGTGMREQYF
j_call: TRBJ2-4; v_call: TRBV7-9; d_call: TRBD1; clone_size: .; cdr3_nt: TGTGCCAGCAGCCTCCAGGGGGCGGACATTCAGTACTTC; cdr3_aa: CASSLQGADIQYF
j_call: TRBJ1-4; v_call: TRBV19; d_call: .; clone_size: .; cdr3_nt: TGTGCCAGTAGTCCCCGGGCAGGGACTGCAACTAATGAAAAACTGTTTTTT; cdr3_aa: CASSPRAGTATNEKLFF
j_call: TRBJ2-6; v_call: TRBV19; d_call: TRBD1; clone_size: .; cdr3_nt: TGTGCCACCAAGGACAGGGGTGGGGCTGGGGCCAACGTCCTGACTTTC; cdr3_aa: CATKDRGGAGANVLTF
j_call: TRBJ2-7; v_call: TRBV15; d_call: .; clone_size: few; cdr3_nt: TGTGCCACCAGCAGAGATCGGTGGGAGCAGTACTTC; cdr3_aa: CATSRDRWEQYF
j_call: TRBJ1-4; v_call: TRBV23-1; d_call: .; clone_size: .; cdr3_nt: TGCGCCAGCAGTCAATATGGACATCCGACAACTAATGAAAAACTGTTTTTT; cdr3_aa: CASSQYGHPTTNEKLFF
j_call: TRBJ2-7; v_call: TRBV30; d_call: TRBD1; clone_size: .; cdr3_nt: TGTGCCTGGAGTGCGAAGGACAGGGCCTACGAGCAGTACTTC; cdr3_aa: CAWSAKDRAYEQYF
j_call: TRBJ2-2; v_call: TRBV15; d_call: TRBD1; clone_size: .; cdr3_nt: TGTGCAACCCTGACAGGGAGCGGGGAGCTGTTTTTT; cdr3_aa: CATLTGSGELFF
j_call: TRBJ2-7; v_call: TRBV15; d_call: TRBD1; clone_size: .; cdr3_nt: TGTGCCACCGGTCCCGGGACAGGGTCCTACGAGCAGTACTTC; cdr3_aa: CATGPGTGSYEQYF
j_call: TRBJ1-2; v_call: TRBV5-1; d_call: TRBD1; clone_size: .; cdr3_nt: TGCGCCAGCAGCCAAGGGACAGGGGGCGGCTATGGCTACACCTTC; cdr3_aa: CASSQGTGGGYGYTF
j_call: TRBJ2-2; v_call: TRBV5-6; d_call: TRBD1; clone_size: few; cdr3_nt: TGTGCCAGCAGCTCTAGGACAGGGTTTAAGACCGGGGAGCTGTTTTTT; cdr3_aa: CASSSRTGFKTGELFF
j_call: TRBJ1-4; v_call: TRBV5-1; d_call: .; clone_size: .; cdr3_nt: TGCGCCAGCAGCTCGTCAGGGGTAGCCAATGAAAAACTGTTTTTT; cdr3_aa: CASSSSGVANEKLFF
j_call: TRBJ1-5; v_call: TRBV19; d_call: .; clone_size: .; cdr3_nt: TGTGCCAGTAGCCCTACTTTTGGGACACCTACTCAGCCCCAGCATTTT; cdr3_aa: CASSPTFGTPTQPQHF
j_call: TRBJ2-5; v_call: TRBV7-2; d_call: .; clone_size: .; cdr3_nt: TGTGCCAGCAGCTCACACAGAGAGACCCAGTACTTC; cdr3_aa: CASSSHRETQYF
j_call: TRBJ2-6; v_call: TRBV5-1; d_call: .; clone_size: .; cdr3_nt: TGCGCCAGCAGCTCGGGGTTTTTAGGGGGCTCTGGGGCCAACGTCCTGACTTTC; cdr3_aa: CASSSGFLGGSGANVLTF
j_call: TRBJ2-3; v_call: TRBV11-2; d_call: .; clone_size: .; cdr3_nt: TGTGCCAGCAGCTTAGGAGTCCGGGAGCTAATTGCAGATACGCAGTATTTT; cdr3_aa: CASSLGVRELIADTQYF
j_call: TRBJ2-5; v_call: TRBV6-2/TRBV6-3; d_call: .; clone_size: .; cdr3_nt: TGTGCCAGCAGTTATTATAGTAGCGGAACGGAGACCCAGTACTTC; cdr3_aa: CASSYYSSGTETQYF
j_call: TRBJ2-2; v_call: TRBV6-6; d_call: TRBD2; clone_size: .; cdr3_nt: TGTGCCAGCGAGCGGGGAGTCGACACCGGGGAGCTGTTTTTT; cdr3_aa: CASERGVDTGELFF
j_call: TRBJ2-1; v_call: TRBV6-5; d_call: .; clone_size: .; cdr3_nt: TGTGCCAGCATCGAGGGCCTAAGGTCCTACAATGAGCAGTTCTTC; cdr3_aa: CASIEGLRSYNEQFF
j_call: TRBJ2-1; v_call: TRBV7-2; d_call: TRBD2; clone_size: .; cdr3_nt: TGTGCCAGCAGCTTGGGCACGGGAGGGAATGAGCAGTTCTTC; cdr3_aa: CASSLGTGGNEQFF
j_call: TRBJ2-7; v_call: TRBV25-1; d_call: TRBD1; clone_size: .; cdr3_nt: TGTGCCAGCAGGGGACAGGACCTCTCCTACGAGCAGTACTTC; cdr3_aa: CASRGQDLSYEQYF
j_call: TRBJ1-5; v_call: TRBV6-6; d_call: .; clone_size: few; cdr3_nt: TGTGCCAGCAGTTACTCACAAAATAGCAATCAGCCCCAGCATTTT; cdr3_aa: CASSYSQNSNQPQHF
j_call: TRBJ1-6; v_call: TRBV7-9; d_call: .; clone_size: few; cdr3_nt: TGTGCCAGCAGCTTACGAGGAGACGGGAATTCACCCCTCCACTTT; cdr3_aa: CASSLRGDGNSPLHF
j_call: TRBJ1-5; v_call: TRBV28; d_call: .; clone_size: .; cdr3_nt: TGTGCCAGCAGTTTCGGAAAAGGGGTCGGGCAGCCCCAGCATTTT; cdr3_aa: CASSFGKGVGQPQHF
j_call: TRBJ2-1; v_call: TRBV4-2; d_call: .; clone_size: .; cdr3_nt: TGTGCCAGCAGCCAAGCTCTCGGACTAGGGGGTTCCTACAATGAGCAGTTCTTC; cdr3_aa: CASSQALGLGGSYNEQFF
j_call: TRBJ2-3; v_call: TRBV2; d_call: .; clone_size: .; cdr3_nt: TGTGCCAGCAGTAACATCCCAGATACGCAGTATTTT; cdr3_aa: CASSNIPDTQYF